The 7 T cell receptor beta chains below were found in one sample sequenced in a study of naive CD8 T cells in extremely preterm neonates. TCRdb's copy holds only in-frame clones and misses some; the assay was immunoSEQ multiplex PCR. The sample carries about 4,000 clones, around 97% recorded once. Sequencing used naive CD8+ T cells from blood. The receptors were gathered from a human donor in good health.

This chain joins TRBV5-1 and TRBJ1-2, with D possibly matching TRBD1 (6 bases). The length of the CDR3 is 13 residues. Trimming shortened V by 0 bases and J by 7 bases, and 10 bases separated the two germline ends. Germline loops: CDR1 SGHRS, CDR2 YFSETQ. Written as DNA, the CDR3 is TGCGCCAGCAGCTTGGACAGGGCCGCTGGCTACACCTTC. The encoded protein is CASSLDRAAGYTF.

The CDR3 region is CASSGLGQGSTEAFF. CDR3 nucleotide sequence: TGTGCCAGCAGCGGTTTGGGACAGGGGTCCACTGAAGCTTTCTTT. The J gene is TRBJ1-1, the V gene TRBV7-9; 10 bases align to TRBD1. In germline, CDR1 is SEHNR, CDR2 FQNEAQ (reference sequence). This CDR3 is built from 15 residues. V lost 5 bases and J lost 4; bases outside the gene matches: 7.

The chain is built from TRBV6-6 and TRBJ2-3; 8 bases match TRBD1. The junction had 12 bases not matched to a gene; V was cut back by 6 bases and J by 4 bases. The CDR3 sequence is 16 residues long. The germline V gene has CDR1 MNHNY and CDR2 SVGAGI (reference sequence). In DNA, the CDR3 is TGTGCCAGCAGCCGCGGACAGGGAAGGTTGGCAGATACGCAGTATTTT. Its translation is CASSRGQGRLADTQYF.

The chain has TRBV7-8 and TRBJ2-3; TRBD1 might be the D (6 bases). Germline V gene lookup returns CDR1 SGHVS and CDR2 FQNEAQ. Trimming cost V 3 bases and J 0 bases, with 16 bases left between them. CDR3 length: 17 amino acids. Written as DNA, the CDR3 is TGTGCCAGCAGCTTTCTACCACAGGGAACGAGCACAGATACGCAGTATTTT. Its translation is CASSFLPQGTSTDTQYF. The variable domain in full, with the rest retrieved from reference TRBV7-8 and TRBJ2-3, is GAGVSQSPRYKVAKRGQDVALRCDPISGHVSLFWYQQALGQGPEFLTYFQNEAQLDKSGLPSDRFFAERPEGSVSTLKIQRTQQEDSAVYLCASSFLPQGTSTDTQYFGPGTRLTVL.

The chain combines TRBV19 with TRBJ2-1, with TRBD1 identical over 8 bases. The CDR3 consists of 16 residues. Germline CDR1 LNHDA, CDR2 SQIVND (reference sequence). V was pared by 4 bases and J by 7 bases, with 12 bases of the junction left unmatched. The CDR3 is CASSNADRAQENEQFF. DNA for the CDR3: TGTGCCAGTAGTAACGCGGACAGGGCACAAGAGAATGAGCAGTTCTTC.

J is TRBJ2-1 and V is TRBV19; 7 positions agree with TRBD1. Germline V CDR1 and CDR2: LNHDA, SQIVND (reference sequence). The J segment lost 0 bases and the V segment lost 6 bases, leaving 5 bases of the junction unmatched. The CDR3 extends over 15 amino acids. CDR3 DNA sequence: TGTGCCAGTAGCAGGGGACAGAGCTCCTACAATGAGCAGTTCTTC. It encodes CASSRGQSSYNEQFF.

The V gene is TRBV28, the J gene TRBJ2-5; D is perhaps TRBD1 (6 bases). This CDR3 is built from 18 residues. Germline V gene data show CDR1 as MDHEN and CDR2 as SYDVKM. The V gene lost 3 bases and the J gene lost 3 bases, with 23 bases spanning the gap. The CDR3 region has the DNA TGTGCCAGCAGTTTCCCCCGAAAGACAGGAGTGGAAGAAGAGACCCAGTACTTC. This gives the protein CASSFPRKTGVEEETQYF.